The clone carrying this T cell receptor beta chain was detected only once. Its antigen is not known. The data were taken from a study of human T cells and chemical hapten exposure. Whole-study context: The variation in per-sample TCR yields arose mainly from small differences in pooled library volumes.

As for time point: pre-sensitization, week 0. Treatment specified: therapeutic diphenylcyclopropenone sensitization with weekly scalp DPC. V dropped 2 bases and J dropped 5 bases, with 13 bases sitting between them. Germline V gene lookup returns CDR1 DFQATT and CDR2 SNEGSKA (reference sequence). The CDR3 is 14 residues long. Study-level points and caveats: Expanded TCRs grouped into significantly more large CDR3 similarity clusters than controls produced. The number of TCRs over 1 in 1000 frequency stayed unchanged after DPC.

TCRdb reanalysed the RACE reads using MiXCR and keeps one entry per CDR3 protein. This sample yields approximately 180,000 distinct CDR3 sequences, of which roughly 30% are seen a single time; under 3% belongs to the top ten. Sequenced material: whole blood, taken in connection with sensitization to the hapten diphenylcyclopropenone (DPC). This chain connects TRBV20-1 to TRBJ2-1; D may be TRBD2 (6 bases). The receptor's source is a woman in her 30s with alopecia areata. Some clones in this sample may be carry-over from other donors' samples. CDR3 DNA sequence: TGCAGTGCTAGACTCGGGAGAGGGCACAATGAGCAGTTCTTC. Translating gives CSARLGRGHNEQFF.